A selection of T cell receptor beta chains follows, all from one sample in a study of CD8 T cells in ankylosing spondylitis. TCRdb reprocessed the 5' RACE reads via MiXCR and lists one record per CDR3 protein. This sample yields about 270,000 distinct CDR3 sequences, of which 32% are seen a single time; around 4.5% belongs to the top ten. Sequencing input: blood, either unsorted or a sorted T cell fraction (not recorded which). The receptors originated from a male donor with ankylosing spondylitis or in good health (not recorded which). CDR3s include the opening cysteine and the closing phenylalanine or tryptophan. The D gene is left open where the match is weak. A clone size is listed for some rows: how often the clone was seen (once, few, many), or a class if it is expanded.

v_call: TRBV20-1
d_call: TRBD1
j_call: TRBJ2-3
clone_size: once
cdr3_aa: CSAKRTGSYTDTQYF
cdr3_nt: TGCAGTGCCAAACGGACAGGGAGTTACACAGATACGCAGTATTTT

v_call: TRBV7-9
d_call: .
j_call: TRBJ2-1
clone_size: few
cdr3_aa: CASSLGLGGEQFF
cdr3_nt: TGTGCCAGCAGCCTGGGGCTAGGAGGTGAGCAGTTCTTC

v_call: TRBV6-5
d_call: .
j_call: TRBJ2-7
clone_size: few
cdr3_aa: CASSSPADFRYEQYF
cdr3_nt: TGTGCCAGCAGTTCCCCCGCGGATTTTCGCTACGAGCAGTACTTC

v_call: TRBV12-3/TRBV12-4
d_call: .
j_call: TRBJ2-3
clone_size: .
cdr3_aa: CASSLLSPGTDTQYF
cdr3_nt: TGTGCCAGCAGCTTATTAAGTCCGGGCACAGATACGCAGTATTTT

v_call: TRBV2
d_call: TRBD1
j_call: TRBJ2-5
clone_size: few
cdr3_aa: CASSEYRTGPRETQYF
cdr3_nt: TGTGCCAGCAGTGAATATAGGACAGGACCCCGGGAGACCCAGTACTTC

v_call: TRBV20-1
d_call: .
j_call: TRBJ2-7
clone_size: many
cdr3_aa: CSATGQLGEQYF
cdr3_nt: TGCAGTGCTACCGGACAACTTGGTGAGCAGTACTTC

v_call: TRBV20-1
d_call: .
j_call: TRBJ2-5
clone_size: .
cdr3_aa: CSALSSGAETQYF
cdr3_nt: TGCAGTGCTCTGTCCTCTGGAGCAGAGACCCAGTACTTC

v_call: TRBV5-1
d_call: .
j_call: TRBJ1-2
clone_size: .
cdr3_aa: CASSLEDRNYGYTF
cdr3_nt: TGCGCCAGCAGCTTGGAGGACCGGAACTATGGCTACACCTTC

v_call: TRBV12-3/TRBV12-4
d_call: TRBD2
j_call: TRBJ2-7
clone_size: .
cdr3_aa: CASSHSGAYEQYF
cdr3_nt: TGTGCCAGCAGCCATAGCGGGGCCTACGAGCAGTACTTC

v_call: TRBV20-1
d_call: TRBD2
j_call: TRBJ2-1
clone_size: few
cdr3_aa: CSATTASGGAFIQFF
cdr3_nt: TGCAGTGCAACTACGGCTAGCGGGGGGGCCTTTATCCAGTTCTTC

v_call: TRBV12-3/TRBV12-4
d_call: .
j_call: TRBJ2-5
clone_size: .
cdr3_aa: CASSPGGRKETQYF
cdr3_nt: TGTGCCAGCAGTCCAGGTGGGCGGAAAGAGACCCAGTACTTC

v_call: TRBV20-1
d_call: TRBD2
j_call: TRBJ2-5
clone_size: .
cdr3_aa: CSASPLSGGNQETQYF
cdr3_nt: TGCAGTGCTAGCCCCCTTAGCGGGGGGAACCAAGAGACCCAGTACTTC

v_call: TRBV10-3
d_call: TRBD1
j_call: TRBJ2-5
clone_size: .
cdr3_aa: CAISRQGASETQYF
cdr3_nt: TGTGCCATCAGCAGACAGGGGGCGAGTGAGACCCAGTACTTC

v_call: TRBV5-1
d_call: TRBD2
j_call: TRBJ2-3
clone_size: .
cdr3_aa: CASSTGTSGGSDTQYF
cdr3_nt: TGCGCCAGCAGCACCGGGACTAGCGGGGGGTCAGATACGCAGTATTTT

v_call: TRBV3-1
d_call: .
j_call: TRBJ2-7
clone_size: .
cdr3_aa: CASSQAVSPYEQYF
cdr3_nt: TGTGCCAGCAGCCAAGCAGTCAGCCCCTACGAGCAGTACTTC

v_call: TRBV7-2
d_call: .
j_call: TRBJ2-1
clone_size: .
cdr3_aa: CASSPGGLFNEQFF
cdr3_nt: TGTGCCAGTAGCCCCGGCGGGCTTTTCAATGAGCAGTTCTTC

v_call: TRBV9
d_call: .
j_call: TRBJ1-1
clone_size: few
cdr3_aa: CASSLGTDTEAFF
cdr3_nt: TGTGCCAGCAGCCTAGGGACGGACACTGAAGCTTTCTTT

v_call: TRBV20-1
d_call: .
j_call: TRBJ1-4
clone_size: few
cdr3_aa: CSASRDGYNEKLFF
cdr3_nt: TGCAGTGCTAGCCGGGACGGATATAATGAAAAACTGTTTTTT

v_call: TRBV5-1
d_call: TRBD1
j_call: TRBJ1-1
clone_size: few
cdr3_aa: CASSMGRGDTEAFF
cdr3_nt: TGCGCCAGCAGCATGGGCAGGGGGGACACTGAAGCTTTCTTT

v_call: TRBV29-1
d_call: .
j_call: TRBJ2-5
clone_size: many
cdr3_aa: CSVEEKTQYF
cdr3_nt: TGCAGCGTTGAGGAGAAGACCCAGTACTTC

v_call: TRBV4-2
d_call: .
j_call: TRBJ2-3
clone_size: .
cdr3_aa: CASKGPSTDTQYF
cdr3_nt: TGTGCCAGCAAGGGACCTAGCACAGATACGCAGTATTTT

v_call: TRBV20-1
d_call: .
j_call: TRBJ2-7
clone_size: few
cdr3_aa: CSARGDPSYEWQYF
cdr3_nt: TGCAGTGCTAGAGGGGACCCTTCCTACGAGTGGCAGTACTTC

v_call: TRBV12-3/TRBV12-4
d_call: TRBD2
j_call: TRBJ2-3
clone_size: .
cdr3_aa: CASGRLAAPDTQYF
cdr3_nt: TGTGCCAGCGGCCGACTAGCGGCCCCGGATACGCAGTATTTT

v_call: TRBV4-1
d_call: .
j_call: TRBJ1-2
clone_size: .
cdr3_aa: CASSQESRWAFTF
cdr3_nt: TGCGCCAGCAGCCAAGAAAGCCGGTGGGCCTTCACCTTC

v_call: TRBV12-3/TRBV12-4
d_call: .
j_call: TRBJ2-7
clone_size: few
cdr3_aa: CASSYGRVSYEQYF
cdr3_nt: TGTGCCAGCAGTTATGGCAGGGTCTCCTACGAGCAGTACTTC

v_call: TRBV29-1
d_call: .
j_call: TRBJ2-3
clone_size: few
cdr3_aa: CSVEKAGTLGDTQYF
cdr3_nt: TGCAGCGTTGAGAAAGCAGGGACTCTAGGGGATACGCAGTATTTT

v_call: TRBV12-3/TRBV12-4
d_call: .
j_call: TRBJ2-7
clone_size: .
cdr3_aa: CASSWVASHEQYF
cdr3_nt: TGTGCCAGCAGTTGGGTTGCTAGCCATGAGCAGTACTTC

v_call: TRBV12-3/TRBV12-4
d_call: .
j_call: TRBJ2-3
clone_size: .
cdr3_aa: CASSFSGSDTQYF
cdr3_nt: TGTGCCAGCAGTTTCTCGGGGTCAGATACGCAGTATTTT

v_call: TRBV6-1
d_call: .
j_call: TRBJ2-2
clone_size: .
cdr3_aa: CASAYGGDTGELFF
cdr3_nt: TGTGCCAGCGCCTACGGGGGAGACACCGGGGAGCTGTTTTTT

v_call: TRBV7-8
d_call: .
j_call: TRBJ2-3
clone_size: .
cdr3_aa: CASRYDFSSTDTQYF
cdr3_nt: TGTGCCAGCCGATACGACTTCTCTAGCACAGATACGCAGTATTTT

v_call: TRBV28
d_call: .
j_call: TRBJ2-7
clone_size: .
cdr3_aa: CASSPLKVTYEQYF
cdr3_nt: TGTGCCAGCAGTCCCCTGAAGGTGACCTACGAGCAGTACTTC

v_call: TRBV20-1
d_call: .
j_call: TRBJ2-5
clone_size: .
cdr3_aa: CSALGGLQETQYF
cdr3_nt: TGCAGTGCCCTAGGCGGGCTCCAAGAGACCCAGTACTTC

v_call: TRBV12-3/TRBV12-4
d_call: TRBD1
j_call: TRBJ2-2
clone_size: few
cdr3_aa: CASSSQGAGQMFF
cdr3_nt: TGTGCCAGCAGTTCACAGGGGGCGGGTCAGATGTTTTTT

v_call: TRBV29-1
d_call: TRBD2
j_call: TRBJ2-6
clone_size: few
cdr3_aa: CSVALAGGANVLTF
cdr3_nt: TGCAGCGTTGCCCTAGCGGGTGGGGCCAACGTCCTGACTTTC

v_call: TRBV20-1
d_call: TRBD1
j_call: TRBJ2-7
clone_size: few
cdr3_aa: CSARGQGALNEQYF
cdr3_nt: TGCAGTGCTAGAGGACAGGGGGCCTTAAACGAGCAGTACTTC

v_call: TRBV10-3
d_call: .
j_call: TRBJ1-1
clone_size: .
cdr3_aa: CATEVQPGATEAFF
cdr3_nt: TGTGCCACCGAGGTGCAACCCGGGGCCACTGAAGCTTTCTTT

v_call: TRBV5-1
d_call: TRBD1
j_call: TRBJ2-7
clone_size: once
cdr3_aa: CASSLTGGEFEQYF
cdr3_nt: TGCGCCAGCAGTCTGACAGGGGGCGAATTCGAGCAGTACTTC

v_call: TRBV20-1
d_call: .
j_call: TRBJ2-7
clone_size: .
cdr3_aa: CSAKTFPGLAYEQYF
cdr3_nt: TGCAGTGCCAAAACCTTCCCGGGGCTGGCCTACGAGCAGTACTTC

v_call: TRBV20-1
d_call: TRBD1
j_call: TRBJ1-1
clone_size: few
cdr3_aa: CSASDQGAQQNTEAFF
cdr3_nt: TGCAGTGCTAGTGACCAGGGGGCCCAACAAAACACTGAAGCTTTCTTT

v_call: TRBV29-1
d_call: TRBD1
j_call: TRBJ1-4
clone_size: .
cdr3_aa: CSVSTGEGTNEKLFF
cdr3_nt: TGCAGCGTATCAACAGGGGAAGGTACTAATGAAAAACTGTTTTTT

v_call: TRBV6-5
d_call: .
j_call: TRBJ2-7
clone_size: .
cdr3_aa: CASMSGLHEQYF
cdr3_nt: TGTGCCAGCATGAGTGGCCTGCACGAGCAGTACTTC